This T cell receptor beta chain was found in a study of a mutant IDH1 vaccine in newly diagnosed glioma. Time point specified: week 23, last vaccination. Vaccinated patients received 300 ug of mutant IDH1 20-mer peptide per dose, with topical imiquimod. Only in-frame clones appear in the TCRdb table, and some are missing; sequencing was by immunoSEQ multiplex PCR. The sample holds just over 65,000 clones, approximately 84% seen once. Trimming took 5 bases from V and 5 from J, leaving 7 bases between them. CDR1 is SGHRS, CDR2 YFSETQ, per germline. This CDR3 region has 11 residues. Worth noting for this clone: Antigen: not known.

The sample was PBMCs, taken from a glioma patient whose treatment included an IDH1 peptide vaccine. The clonotype comes from a man aged 18 to 29 with glioma. The chain has TRBV5-1 and TRBJ1-1; D is uncertain. CDR3 protein: CASSFRTEAFF. The CDR3, as DNA: TGCGCCAGCAGTTTCCGGACTGAAGCTTTCTTT. Using reference TRBV5-1 and TRBJ1-1 for the parts outside the CDR3, the full variable domain is KAGVTQTPRYLIKTRGQQVTLSCSPISGHRSVSWYQQTPGQGLQFLFEYFSETQRNKGNFPGRFSGRQFSNSRSEMNVSTLELGDSALYLCASSFRTEAFFGQGTRLTVV.